This note documents a single TCR beta chain sequence. As yet, its antigen is unknown. Researchers ran the PCR with 60 Vbeta and 13 Jbeta primers. TCRdb's table, derived via immunoSEQ multiplex PCR, lists solely in-frame clones and lacks some. The sample holds approximately 160,000 clones, 77% seen once. The CDR3 loop spans 15 amino acids. The junction had 6 bases not matched to a gene; V was cut back by 5 bases and J by 7 bases. Germline loops: CDR1 MDHEN, CDR2 SYDVKM. The data belong to a study of cytomegalovirus exposure and HLA in healthy donors. General study points: Analysis performed later showed TCR beta chains linked to HLA being more clonally expanded than equally common others.

Specimen: PBMCs. The sequence was collected from a young woman in good health and CMV-seronegative. The genes are TRBV28 and TRBJ1-6, with TRBD1 identical over 9 bases. The CDR3 here is CASSPTGTGNSPLHF. Written as DNA, the CDR3 is TGTGCCAGCAGTCCGACCGGGACAGGGAATTCACCCCTCCACTTT.